A selection of T cell receptor beta chains follows, all from one sample in a study of technical replicates of blood from a handful of donors. Method: immunoSEQ multiplex PCR; TCRdb's copy keeps in-frame clones and lacks some. The table shows just over 70,000 clones, with 90% to 95% occurring only once. Sequenced material: T cells isolated from PBMCs. These receptor sequences come from a human donor in good health. The CDR3 runs from the conserved cysteine through the conserved F or W. A D gene is named only where the DNA matches it firmly. Only some rows state a clone size, as once, few, many or a class for expanded clones.

j_gene | d_gene | v_gene | abundance | CDR3nt | CDR3aa
TRBJ2-4 | TRBD2 | TRBV19 | - | TGTGCCAGTTCCGGGACTAGCGGGCTTAAAAACATTCAGTACTTC | CASSGTSGLKNIQYF
TRBJ2-7 | - | TRBV6-5 | - | TGTGCCAGCAGTTCAACAGGGATCTGGTACTTC | CASSSTGIWYF
TRBJ2-1 | TRBD2 | TRBV25-1 | - | TGTGCCAGCAGTGAACCCGGACTAGCGGGAGCCTATGAGCAGTTCTTC | CASSEPGLAGAYEQFF
TRBJ1-1 | TRBD1 | TRBV4-3 | - | TGCGCCAGCAGCCAGGTAGGACAGGGGCCAGAGTGGGGGAACACTGAAGCTTTCTTT | CASSQVGQGPEWGNTEAFF
TRBJ1-4 | TRBD1 | TRBV2 | - | TGTGCCAGCAGTGTGAGCGGCAGGGGGCGTGAAAAACTGTTTTTT | CASSVSGRGREKLFF
TRBJ2-1 | TRBD2 | TRBV29-1 | - | TGCAGCGTCCCGGGACTAGCGGGAAACAATGAGCAGTTCTTC | CSVPGLAGNNEQFF
TRBJ1-5 | TRBD1 | TRBV15 | - | TGTGCCACCAGCGTTGGGACAGGGGGAGGGAGCAATCAGCCCCAGCATTTT | CATSVGTGGGSNQPQHF
TRBJ2-7 | TRBD1 | TRBV11-2 | - | TGTGCCAGCAGCGACCTTGGGACAGGGGAATACGAGCAGTACTTC | CASSDLGTGEYEQYF
TRBJ2-2 | TRBD1 | TRBV2 | - | TGTGCCAGCAACCACAGGGGCCACACCGGGGAGCTGTTTTTT | CASNHRGHTGELFF
TRBJ2-1 | TRBD1 | TRBV7-6 | - | TGTGCCAGCAGCTCCCGGACAGGCAATGAGCAGTTCTTC | CASSSRTGNEQFF
TRBJ2-2 | - | TRBV5-6 | few | TGTGCCAGCAGCTTGGCCGCAGGGGAAGGGCTGTTTTTT | CASSLAAGEGLFF
TRBJ1-4 | TRBD1 | TRBV30 | - | TGTGCCTGGAGTATAGGACAGGGAAAGGAAAAACTGTTTTTT | CAWSIGQGKEKLFF
TRBJ2-7 | - | TRBV11-2 | - | TGTGCCAGCAGCTTAGTAATAGCGGAGCAGTACTTC | CASSLVIAEQYF
TRBJ2-7 | TRBD1 | TRBV6-6 | - | TGTGCCAGCAGGGGGGACAGGGAACACGAGCAGTACTTC | CASRGDREHEQYF
TRBJ2-7 | - | TRBV27 | once | TGTGCCAGCACCGTTACTGGGGGGTTCCCCTACGAGCAGTACTTC | CASTVTGGFPYEQYF
TRBJ1-5 | - | TRBV4-2 | - | TGTGCCAGCAGCCAAGATTCTTCCACAGGTTATAATCAGCCCCAGCATTTT | CASSQDSSTGYNQPQHF
TRBJ2-5 | - | TRBV6-5 | - | TGTGCCAGCAGTTACCCACAGGGAAAGACCCAGTACTTC | CASSYPQGKTQYF
TRBJ2-7 | TRBD1 | TRBV29-1 | - | TGCAGCGTTCAAGGGACAGTGACCTACGAGCAGTACTTC | CSVQGTVTYEQYF
TRBJ1-1 | TRBD1 | TRBV27 | once | TGTGCCAGCAGTTTGTGGGGACAGGGGTCGAATGAAGCTTTCTTT | CASSLWGQGSNEAFF
TRBJ1-2 | - | TRBV29-1 | - | TGCAGCGGTGAGAGGGATTACTATGGCTACACCTTC | CSGERDYYGYTF
TRBJ1-1 | TRBD1 | TRBV7-9 | - | TGTGCCAGCAGCTCCCGACAGGGGGGGGAAGCTTTCTTT | CASSSRQGGEAFF
TRBJ2-7 | - | TRBV5-8 | - | TGTGCCAGCAGCTTTTTCGGCGGTCACTACGAGCAGTACTTC | CASSFFGGHYEQYF
TRBJ2-3 | - | TRBV4-1 | - | TGCGCCAGCAGCCAAGGATGGAGTGGGGGGGCCACAGATACGCAGTATTTT | CASSQGWSGGATDTQYF
TRBJ1-4 | TRBD1 | TRBV6-5 | - | TGTGCCAGCAGTCCTGGACAGGGCCCAGGGGAAAAACTGTTTTTT | CASSPGQGPGEKLFF
TRBJ2-2 | - | TRBV27 | - | TGTGCCAGCAGTAAACTAAGCACCGGGGAGCTGTTTTTT | CASSKLSTGELFF
TRBJ2-7 | - | TRBV21-1 | - | TGTGCCAGCAGCAAAGTACAGGGTGATTCCTACGAGCAGTACTTC | CASSKVQGDSYEQYF
TRBJ2-7 | - | TRBV29-1 | once | TGCAGCGTTGGCCACCGACAAACCTACGAGCAGTACTTC | CSVGHRQTYEQYF
TRBJ2-5 | TRBD2 | TRBV6-6 | - | TGTGCCAGCTCCGAAATTAGTAGCGGGAGAGAGACCCAGTACTTC | CASSEISSGRETQYF
TRBJ1-2 | - | TRBV29-1 | - | TGCAGCGTTCCGACAGGCTTAGGCTACACCTTC | CSVPTGLGYTF
TRBJ2-3 | TRBD2 | TRBV28 | - | TGTGCCAGCAGTTTAACTTGGTGGGGCAGGGAGGGAGATACGCAGTATTTT | CASSLTWWGREGDTQYF
TRBJ1-2 | TRBD1 | TRBV4-3 | - | TGCGCCAGCAGCCAAGAAGGGACAGTTTTTTATGGCTACACCTTC | CASSQEGTVFYGYTF
TRBJ1-1 | - | TRBV6-1 | - | TGTGCCAGCAGTGCATACAGGGCCACTGAAGCTTTCTTT | CASSAYRATEAFF
TRBJ1-2 | TRBD1 | TRBV9 | - | TGTGCCAGCAGCGCAACCGGGACAGGGCCTGGCTACACCTTC | CASSATGTGPGYTF
TRBJ1-2 | TRBD1 | TRBV6-4 | - | TGTGCCAGCAGGAGGGACAGGGACCATGGCTACACCTTC | CASRRDRDHGYTF
TRBJ1-4 | TRBD1 | TRBV5-1 | - | TGCGCCAGCAGCTCTGGACAGGGTGAAAAACTGTTTTTT | CASSSGQGEKLFF
TRBJ2-2 | TRBD1 | TRBV11-3 | - | TGTGCCAGCAGCTTAAACAGGGGGCCCGGGGAGCTGTTTTTT | CASSLNRGPGELFF